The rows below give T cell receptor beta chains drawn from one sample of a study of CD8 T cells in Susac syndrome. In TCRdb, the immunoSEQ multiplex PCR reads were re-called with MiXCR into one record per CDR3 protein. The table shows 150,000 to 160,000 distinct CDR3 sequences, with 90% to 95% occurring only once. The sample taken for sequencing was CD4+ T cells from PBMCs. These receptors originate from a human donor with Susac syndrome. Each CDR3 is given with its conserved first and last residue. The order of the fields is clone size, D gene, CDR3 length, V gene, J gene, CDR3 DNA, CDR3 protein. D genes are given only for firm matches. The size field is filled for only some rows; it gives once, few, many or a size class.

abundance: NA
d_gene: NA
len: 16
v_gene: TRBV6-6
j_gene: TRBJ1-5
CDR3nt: TGTGCCAGCAGTTACTCAGCCGGTAATAGCAATCAGCCCCAGCATTTT
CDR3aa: CASSYSAGNSNQPQHF

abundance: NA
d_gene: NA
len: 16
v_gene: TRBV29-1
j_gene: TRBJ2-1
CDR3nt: TGCAGCGTACACCTTAAGACAGTTTTGGTCCTCAATGAGCAGTTCTTC
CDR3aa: CSVHLKTVLVLNEQFF

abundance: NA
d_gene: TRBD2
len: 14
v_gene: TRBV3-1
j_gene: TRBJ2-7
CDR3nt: TGTGCCAGCAGACCTAGCGGGGCCCTCTACGAGCAGTACTTC
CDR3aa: CASRPSGALYEQYF

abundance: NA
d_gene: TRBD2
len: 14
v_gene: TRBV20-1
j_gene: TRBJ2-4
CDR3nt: TGCAGTGCCTCACTAGCGGGGCCCAAAAACATTCAGTACTTC
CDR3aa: CSASLAGPKNIQYF

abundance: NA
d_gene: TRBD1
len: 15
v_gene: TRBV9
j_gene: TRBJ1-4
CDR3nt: TGTGCCAGCAGCGCCACCGGGACAGCTAATGAAAAACTGTTTTTT
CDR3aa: CASSATGTANEKLFF

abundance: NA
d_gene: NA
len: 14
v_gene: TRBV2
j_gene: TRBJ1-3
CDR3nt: TGTGCCAGCAGCAGGGGCGATTCTGGAAACACCATATATTTT
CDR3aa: CASSRGDSGNTIYF

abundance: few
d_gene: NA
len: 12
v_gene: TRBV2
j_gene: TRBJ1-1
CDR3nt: TGTGCCAGCAAGGGTTTTAACACTGAAGCTTTCTTT
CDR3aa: CASKGFNTEAFF

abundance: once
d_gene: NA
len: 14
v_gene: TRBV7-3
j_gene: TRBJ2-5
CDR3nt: TGTGCCAGCAGCTGGGGGGGGGCCGGTGAGACCCAGTACTTC
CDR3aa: CASSWGGAGETQYF

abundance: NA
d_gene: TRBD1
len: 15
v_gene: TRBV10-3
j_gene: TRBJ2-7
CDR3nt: TGTGCCATAAGTGCGGGGGGACAGGGGGCCTACGAGCAGTACTTC
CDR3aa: CAISAGGQGAYEQYF

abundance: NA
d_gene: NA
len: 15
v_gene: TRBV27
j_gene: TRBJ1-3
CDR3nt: TGTGCCAGCAGTCACACAGGGCTCACTGGAAACACCATATATTTT
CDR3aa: CASSHTGLTGNTIYF

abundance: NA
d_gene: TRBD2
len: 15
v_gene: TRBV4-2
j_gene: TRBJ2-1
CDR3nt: TGTGCCAGCAGCCAAGGTGGACTAGCGGGGGCCGAGCAGTTCTTC
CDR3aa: CASSQGGLAGAEQFF

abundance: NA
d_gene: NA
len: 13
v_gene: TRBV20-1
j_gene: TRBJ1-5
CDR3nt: TGCAGTGCTATGAAGGACAGCAATCAGCCCCAGCATTTT
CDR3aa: CSAMKDSNQPQHF

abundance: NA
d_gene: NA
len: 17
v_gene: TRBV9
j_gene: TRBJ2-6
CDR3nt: TGTGCCAGCAGCGTAGCAGGGTCGACCTCTGGGGCCAACGTCCTGACTTTC
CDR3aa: CASSVAGSTSGANVLTF

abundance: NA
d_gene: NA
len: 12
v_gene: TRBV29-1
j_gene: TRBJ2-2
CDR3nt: TGCAGCGCGAAGCCTTACACCGGGGAGCTGTTTTTT
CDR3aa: CSAKPYTGELFF

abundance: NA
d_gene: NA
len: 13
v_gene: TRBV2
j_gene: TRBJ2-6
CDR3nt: TGTGCCAGCAGTGAACAAAGGGCCAACGTCCTGACTTTC
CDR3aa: CASSEQRANVLTF

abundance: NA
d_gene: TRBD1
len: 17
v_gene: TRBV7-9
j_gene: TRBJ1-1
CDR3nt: TGTGCCAGCAGCTTAGAAGTTCATGGGACAGGGAACACTGAAGCTTTCTTT
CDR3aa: CASSLEVHGTGNTEAFF

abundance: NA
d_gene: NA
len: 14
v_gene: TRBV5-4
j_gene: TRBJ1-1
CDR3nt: TGTGCCAGCAGCTCCGTGACTTGGAACACTGAAGCTTTCTTT
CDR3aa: CASSSVTWNTEAFF

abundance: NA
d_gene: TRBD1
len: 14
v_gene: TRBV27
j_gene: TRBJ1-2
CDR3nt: TGTGCCAGCAGTGCCGGACAGGGGATTTCTGGCTACACCTTC
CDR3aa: CASSAGQGISGYTF

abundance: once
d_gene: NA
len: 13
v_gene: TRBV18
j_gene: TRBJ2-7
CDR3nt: TGTGCCAGCTCACCACCGGGACCATACGAGCAGTACTTC
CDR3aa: CASSPPGPYEQYF

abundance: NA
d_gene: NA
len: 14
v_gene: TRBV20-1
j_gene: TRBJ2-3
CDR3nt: TGCAGTGCTTCCGGGGGGCAAGTGGGAGATACGCAGTATTTT
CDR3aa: CSASGGQVGDTQYF

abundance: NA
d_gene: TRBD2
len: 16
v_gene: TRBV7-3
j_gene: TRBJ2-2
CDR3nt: TGTGCCAGCAGCTCTCTAGCGGGGGGTATGGCCGGGGAGCTGTTTTTT
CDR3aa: CASSSLAGGMAGELFF

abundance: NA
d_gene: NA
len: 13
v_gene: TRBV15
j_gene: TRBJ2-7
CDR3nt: TGTGCCACCAGCCCCGCAGCGGTCTACGAGCAGTACTTC
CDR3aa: CATSPAAVYEQYF

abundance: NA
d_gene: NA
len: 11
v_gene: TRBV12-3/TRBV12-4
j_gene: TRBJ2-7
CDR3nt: TGTGCCAGCAGTCACTCCTACGAGCAGTACTTC
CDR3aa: CASSHSYEQYF

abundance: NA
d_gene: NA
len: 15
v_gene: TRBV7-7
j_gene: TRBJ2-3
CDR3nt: TGTGCCAGCAGCCCCGGGACGAGCGCGACAGATACGCAGTATTTT
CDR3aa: CASSPGTSATDTQYF

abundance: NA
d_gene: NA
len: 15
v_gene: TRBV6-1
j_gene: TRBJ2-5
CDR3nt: TGTGCCAGCAGTGAATGGGTCGGGGGAGAGGAGACCCAGTACTTC
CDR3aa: CASSEWVGGEETQYF

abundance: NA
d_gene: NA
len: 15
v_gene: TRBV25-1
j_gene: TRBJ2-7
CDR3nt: TGTGCCAGCAGGGGATACTTGGAGGGCATCCAAGAGCAGTACTTC
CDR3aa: CASRGYLEGIQEQYF

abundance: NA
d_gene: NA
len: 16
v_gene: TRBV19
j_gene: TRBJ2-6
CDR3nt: TGTGCCAGTAGTCCCCGCCGGGACTCTGGGGCCAACGTCCTGACTTTC
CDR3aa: CASSPRRDSGANVLTF

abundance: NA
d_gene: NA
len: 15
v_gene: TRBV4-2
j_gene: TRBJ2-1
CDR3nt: TGTGCCAGCAGCCAAGACGGGACCGGTGGGGATGAGCAGTTCTTC
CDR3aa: CASSQDGTGGDEQFF

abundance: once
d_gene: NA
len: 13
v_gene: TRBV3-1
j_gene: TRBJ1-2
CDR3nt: TGTGCCAGCAGCCAGACGGGGAGATATGGCTACACCTTC
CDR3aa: CASSQTGRYGYTF

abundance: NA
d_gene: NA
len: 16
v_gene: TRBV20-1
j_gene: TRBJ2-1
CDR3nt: TGCAGTGCAACCTATACAGGGACCAGCTCCTACAATGAGCAGTTCTTC
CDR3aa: CSATYTGTSSYNEQFF

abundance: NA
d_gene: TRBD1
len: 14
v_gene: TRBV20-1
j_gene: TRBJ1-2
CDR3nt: TGCAGTGCTAGGGGGACAGGAGGGGGCTATGGCTACACCTTC
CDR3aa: CSARGTGGGYGYTF

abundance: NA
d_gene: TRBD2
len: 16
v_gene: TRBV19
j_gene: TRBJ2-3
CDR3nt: TGTGCCAGTGCAGACCCGGGACTAGCGGGGACGGATACGCAGTATTTT
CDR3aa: CASADPGLAGTDTQYF

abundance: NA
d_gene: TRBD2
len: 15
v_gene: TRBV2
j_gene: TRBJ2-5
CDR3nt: TGTGCCAGCAGTGGGGAGGGGATCAAGGGAGAGACCCAGTACTTC
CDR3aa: CASSGEGIKGETQYF

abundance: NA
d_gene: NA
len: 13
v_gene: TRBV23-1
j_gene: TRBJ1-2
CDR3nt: TGCGCCACAAGACCGACAGCTAACTATGGCTACACCTTC
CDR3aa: CATRPTANYGYTF

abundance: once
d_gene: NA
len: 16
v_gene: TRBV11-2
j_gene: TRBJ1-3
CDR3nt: TGTGCCAGCAGCTTAGGGGGACGGACGTCTGGAAACACCATATATTTT
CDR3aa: CASSLGGRTSGNTIYF

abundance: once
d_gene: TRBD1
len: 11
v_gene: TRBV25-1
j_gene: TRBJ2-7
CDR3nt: TGTGCCACCAGACAGGGGAACGAGCAGTACTTC
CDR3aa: CATRQGNEQYF